This T cell receptor beta chain was documented in a study of T-cell memory formation after mild COVID-19 listed by TCRdb under 2021. At the level of the whole study: TCR sequence clusters from the two donors were largely donor specific. T-cell clones expanding and contracting after mild COVID-19 in a couple of donors were tracked by longitudinal TCRalpha and TCRbeta repertoire sequencing. Two young, previously healthy adult volunteers, one female and one male, were included in the cohort. What the study reported, not specific to this receptor: Contracting CD4+ clones appeared mostly in the CM and EM memory subsets, whereas CD8+ clones were enriched in EMRA. The detection of some responding clones in pre-infection memory suggests that pre-existing cross-reactive memory T cells joined the SARS-CoV-2 response. From day 15 to 85, contracting clones showed balanced CD4/CD8 phenotypes, whereas a second wave of clones that expanded from day 15 to 37 leaned towards CD4+. SARS-CoV-2 specificity of the second-wave clones peaking on day 37 was not confirmed. Only a couple of mild cases were covered in the study, and larger cohorts including severe cases with pre-infection samples were considered necessary.

Ficoll-Paque density gradient centrifugation was the method used to isolate PBMCs. The run used an Illumina NovaSeq 6000. TCRalpha and TCRbeta cDNA libraries were built by 5'RACE with constant-segment primers, adding sample barcodes and unique molecular identifiers. Trizol reagent was used to extract RNA from every sample. The libraries were amplified in two PCR steps, and the second step added a second sample barcode and Illumina TruSeq adapters. Sequencing of the libraries was done on an Illumina NovaSeq, producing 2 x 150 bp paired-end reads. In the source study's methods: Reads were demultiplexed and collapsed into UMI-guided consensus sequences with migec v1.2.7. Using mixcr v2.1.11, UMI consensuses were aligned to TRA and TRB V and J templates and then assembled into clonotypes. A clonotype was counted as expanded or contracted only when both edgeR and NoisET called the clonotype significant, with the noise models trained on biological replicates. edgeR calls used a false discovery rate-adjusted p below 0.01 and a log2 fold-change threshold of 1. As an exploratory analysis of dynamics, max-normalized trajectories of the 1000 most abundant clonotypes were examined by PCA with hierarchical clustering. Separately sequenced CD4+ and CD8+ repertoires were used to assign the CD4 or CD8 phenotype of responding clones. Clones were called with MiXCR by TCRdb after fastp trimmed the public reads at Q25, and only in-frame beta chains were retained. Duplicate CDR3 protein sequences are folded into a single record with the most common DNA and genes. It is TCRdb's table, rather than the study itself, that gives the V and J calls and clone size. The sample table records some 69,000 distinct CDR3 sequences; 16% of these occur just once. Clones ranked in the top ten supply about a third of the sample.

As for this clonotype: Which antigen it targets is not known. It has no much larger one-base neighbor in the sample; base qualities were not kept.

The specimen was PBMCs or a T cell subset sorted from them (not recorded which). The sequence was obtained from an adult woman who had mild COVID-19 (a few samples of this study predate the infection). The sample titles of this study are shuffled in the database, so cell type and time point are left out; the donor was told from shared clones.

The DNA sequence is given as TGTGCCAGCAGCGCCGACAGGGAAGGTGAGCAGTTCTTC. It codes for CASSADREGEQFF. The rearranged chain carries TRBV7-9 and TRBJ2-1; TRBD1 fits 7 bases in the junction. The germline V gene (reference sequence) sets CDR1 to SEHNR and CDR2 to FQNEAQ. The CDR3 spans 13 residues, from the cysteine through the phenylalanine. Only CDR3 DNA is held: 39 bases, read in frame from base 1. From V the trimming removes 5 bases and from J it removes 9 bases, while the gene matches leave 7 bases of the junction unaccounted for.